This T cell receptor (beta chain) came from a study of siplizumab effects on memory and regulatory T cells. Profiling relied on immunoSEQ multiplex PCR, and the TCRdb table lists in-frame clones only, not all of them. The profile shows over 90,000 clones, roughly 90% of them singletons. With 1 base clipped from V and 5 bases from J, the junction kept 7 bases outside the gene matches. CDR1 is SGHVS and CDR2 is FNYEAQ in the germline V gene. This CDR3 is 15 amino acids long. The source material was CD4+ T cells sorted from blood. This receptor was identified in a human donor in good health. The rearrangement joins TRBV7-6 to TRBJ2-7; 8 nucleotides line up with TRBD2. The DNA of the CDR3 is TGTGCCAGCAGCTTAGTGACTAGCGTTGCCCACGAGCAGTACTTC. Its translation: CASSLVTSVAHEQYF.